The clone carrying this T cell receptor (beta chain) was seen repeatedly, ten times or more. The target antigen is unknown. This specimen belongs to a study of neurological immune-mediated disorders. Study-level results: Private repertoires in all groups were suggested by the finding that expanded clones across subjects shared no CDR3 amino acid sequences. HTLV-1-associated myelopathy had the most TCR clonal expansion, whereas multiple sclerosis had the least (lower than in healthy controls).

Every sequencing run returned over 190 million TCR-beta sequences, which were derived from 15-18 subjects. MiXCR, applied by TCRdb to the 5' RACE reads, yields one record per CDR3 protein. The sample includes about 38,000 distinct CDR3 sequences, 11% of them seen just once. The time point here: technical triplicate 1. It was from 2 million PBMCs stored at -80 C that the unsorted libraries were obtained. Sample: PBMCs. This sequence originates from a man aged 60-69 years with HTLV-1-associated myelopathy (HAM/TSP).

The CDR3 coding sequence is TGTGCCACCTGTGGACTCGAGTGCAATGAGCAGTTCTTC. Translation gives CATCGLECNEQFF. This rearrangement joins TRBV28 to TRBJ2-1, with a tentative D call TRBD2 (5 bases). This CDR3 spans 13 amino acids. The germline V gene has CDR1 MDHEN and CDR2 SYDVKM. The V gene lost 10 bases and the J gene lost 6 bases, with 16 bases spanning the gap.